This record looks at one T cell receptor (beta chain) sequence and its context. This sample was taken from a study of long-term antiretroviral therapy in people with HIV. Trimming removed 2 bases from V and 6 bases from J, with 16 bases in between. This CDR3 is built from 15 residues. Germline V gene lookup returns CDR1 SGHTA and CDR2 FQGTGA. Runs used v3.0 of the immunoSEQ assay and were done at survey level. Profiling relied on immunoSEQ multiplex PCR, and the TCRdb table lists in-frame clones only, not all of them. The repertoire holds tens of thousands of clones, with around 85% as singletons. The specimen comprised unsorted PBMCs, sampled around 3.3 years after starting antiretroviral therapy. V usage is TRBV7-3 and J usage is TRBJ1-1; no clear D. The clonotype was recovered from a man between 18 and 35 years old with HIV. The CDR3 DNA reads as TGTGCCAGCAGCTTACGGAGGGCCCGGGATTCTGAAGCTTTCTTT. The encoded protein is CASSLRRARDSEAFF.